A single sample gave rise to the 8 T cell receptor beta chains below, sequenced in a study of T cells after posttransplantation cyclophosphamide. A marrow graft followed busulfan-fludarabine conditioning, with cyclophosphamide on days +3 and +4. Measured with immunoSEQ multiplex PCR; TCRdb has only the in-frame clones, and not every one. The sample holds around 40,000 clones, less than 95% seen once. Sequencing was performed on PBMCs, taken about 64 days after allogeneic stem cell transplant with posttransplant cyclophosphamide. The source of these receptors is a male patient in his sixties or seventies who received an allogeneic stem cell transplant from a related donor and was CMV-positive. A subset of T cells may come from the graft donor.

The chain combines TRBV9 with TRBJ2-3; 11 positions match TRBD1. In germline, CDR1 is SGDLS, CDR2 YYNGEE. Germline trimming cut 4 bases from V and 3 bases from J; bases unmatched to any gene: 16. The CDR3 loop spans 19 amino acids. CDR3 region: CASSFPREVDRGRTDTQYF. The CDR3 nucleotides are TGTGCCAGCAGCTTCCCGCGGGAGGTGGACAGGGGGCGAACAGATACGCAGTATTTT. The variable domain in full, completed from reference TRBV9 and TRBJ2-3, reads DSGVTQTPKHLITATGQRVTLRCSPRSGDLSVYWYQQSLDQGLQFLIQYYNGEERAKGNILERFSAQQFPDLHSELNLSSLELGDSALYFCASSFPREVDRGRTDTQYFGPGTRLTVL.

This clone was counted once. The rearrangement links TRBV5-1 to TRBJ2-3; 11 nucleotides line up with TRBD2. CDR3 size: 16 residues. Germline CDR1 reads SGHRS; CDR2 reads YFSETQ. V lost 6 bases and J lost 1; bases outside the gene matches: 7. The CDR3 loop reads CASTRIAGGGTDTQYF. The CDR3 DNA reads as TGCGCCAGCACGCGGATAGCGGGGGGGGGCACAGATACGCAGTATTTT.

The chain uses TRBV6-1 and TRBJ2-5; TRBD1 is a possible D gene (5 bases). CDR3 length: 13 residues. Germline CDR1 reads MNHNS; CDR2 reads SASEGT. The V and J ends lost 10 bases and 2 bases respectively, with 14 bases between them. The CDR3 region is CAITPGRQETQYF. CDR3 coding DNA: TGTGCCATAACCCCAGGGCGTCAAGAGACCCAGTACTTC.

The chain employs TRBV5-4 and TRBJ2-2, with D possibly being TRBD1 (6 bases). Trimming cost V 2 bases and J 1 base, with 9 bases left between them. The germline V gene encodes CDR1 SGHNT and CDR2 YYREEE (reference sequence). The CDR3 covers 15 residues. The CDR3 region is CASSFKGVNTGELFF. The CDR3 nucleotides are TGTGCCAGCAGCTTCAAGGGGGTGAACACCGGGGAGCTGTTTTTT.

As to this clone: An end of the junction does not agree with germline; a read error may underlie this. This chain links TRBV6-5 with TRBJ1-1; unclear D gene. CDR3 length: 14 residues. The germline V gene has CDR1 MNHEY and CDR2 SVGAGI. The CDR3 here is CTSSPPGGKSGAFF. The DNA of the CDR3 is TGTACCAGCAGCCCCCCCGGTGGCAAAAGCGGAGCTTTCTTT.

The CDR3 sequence: CASPKTSGGNEQFF. CDR3 DNA: TGTGCCAGCCCAAAGACTAGCGGGGGCAATGAGCAGTTCTTC. The rearrangement joins TRBV6-1 to TRBJ2-1; TRBD2 agrees at 12 bases. The V segment lost 8 bases and the J segment 6 bases; nucleotides outside the gene matches: 5. CDR1 MNHNS and CDR2 SASEGT come from the germline V gene. This CDR3 is 14 amino acids long.

V usage is TRBV20-1 and J usage is TRBJ1-2; 7 nucleotides line up with TRBD1. Germline-derived CDR1 and CDR2 are DFQATT and SNEGSKA (reference sequence). The ends lost 3 bases at V and 8 bases at J; junction bases unmatched: 3. The CDR3 loop spans 11 amino acids. CDR3 coding DNA: TGCAGTGCTAGGACAGGGAACGGCTACACCTTC. It yields the protein CSARTGNGYTF.

The chain combines TRBV5-1 with TRBJ2-7; 8 positions match TRBD1. The J segment lost 5 bases and the V segment lost 0 bases, leaving 16 bases of the junction unmatched. Germline V lookup: CDR1 SGHRS, CDR2 YFSETQ. The CDR3 consists of 18 residues. The CDR3 sequence: CASSLAKGPGAGGHEQYF. CDR3 DNA sequence: TGCGCCAGCAGCTTGGCCAAGGGGCCAGGGGCAGGGGGCCACGAGCAGTACTTC.